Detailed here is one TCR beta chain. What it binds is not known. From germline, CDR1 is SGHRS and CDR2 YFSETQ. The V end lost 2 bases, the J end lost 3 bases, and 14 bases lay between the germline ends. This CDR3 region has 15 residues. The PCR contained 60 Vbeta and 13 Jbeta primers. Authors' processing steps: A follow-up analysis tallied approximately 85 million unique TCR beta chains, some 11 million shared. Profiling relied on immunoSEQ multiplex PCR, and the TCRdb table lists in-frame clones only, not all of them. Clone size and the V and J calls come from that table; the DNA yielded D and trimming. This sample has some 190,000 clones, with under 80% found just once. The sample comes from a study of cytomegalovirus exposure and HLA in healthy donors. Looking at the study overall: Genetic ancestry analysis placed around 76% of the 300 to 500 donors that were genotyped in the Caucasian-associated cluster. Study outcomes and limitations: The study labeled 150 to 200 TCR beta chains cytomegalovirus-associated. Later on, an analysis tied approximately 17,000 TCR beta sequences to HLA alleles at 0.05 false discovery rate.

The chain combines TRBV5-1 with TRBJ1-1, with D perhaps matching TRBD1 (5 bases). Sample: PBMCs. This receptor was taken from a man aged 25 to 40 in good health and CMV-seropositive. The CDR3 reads CASSFGGDGDTEAFF. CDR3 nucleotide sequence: TGCGCCAGCAGCTTCGGAGGGGATGGAGACACTGAAGCTTTCTTT.